This TCR beta chain was identified in a study of OX40 agonist ivuxolimab in advanced cancers. Sequencing used immunoSEQ multiplex PCR; TCRdb keeps in-frame clones, though not all of them. The sample carries tens of thousands of clones, around nine tenths recorded once. Germline lookup yields CDR1 SEHNR and CDR2 FQNEAQ (reference sequence). CDR3 length equals 16 residues. Unmatched junction bases numbered 13, after V lost 5 bases and J lost 6 bases. The chain joins TRBV7-9 to TRBJ2-1, with 7 bases lining up with TRBD2. The source material was CD4+ or CD8+ T cells sorted from blood, sampled in a trial of the OX40 agonist ivuxolimab. The sequence was collected from an adult with an advanced solid tumor such as melanoma, head and neck, liver or kidney cancer. The CDR3: CASSHPGLTNLNEQFF. For the CDR3, the DNA is TGTGCCAGCAGCCACCCGGGACTAACAAACCTCAATGAGCAGTTCTTC.